These 7 T cell receptor beta chains came from one sample sequenced in a study of T-cell memory formation after mild COVID-19. TCRdb fed the 5' RACE reads into MiXCR, producing one record per CDR3 protein. The table includes more than 350,000 distinct CDR3 sequences, roughly 21% detected once. What was sequenced was PBMCs or a T cell subset sorted from them (not recorded which). The origin of the receptors is an adult woman who had mild COVID-19 (a few samples of this study predate the infection). Cell type and time point are not known.

This clonotype turned up a few times. The J gene is TRBJ2-7, the V gene TRBV4-3; TRBD1 matches at 9 bases. The V gene end was trimmed by 3 bases and the J gene end by 2 bases; junction bases not matched to a gene: 5. Looked up from germline, CDR1 is LGHNA and CDR2 is YSLEER. This CDR3 has 15 residues. CDR3 region: CASSQGTGTTYEQYF. CDR3 bases: TGCGCCAGCAGCCAGGGGACAGGGACGACCTACGAGCAGTACTTC.

The V and J genes are TRBV4-1 and TRBJ2-7; the D gene is possibly TRBD1 (6 bases). The CDR3 has 15 amino acids. V lost 0 bases and J 4 bases, leaving 13 bases between the germline ends. CDR1 is MGHRA and CDR2 is YSYEKL in the germline V gene. In DNA, the CDR3 is TGCGCCAGCAGCCAAGAAAACAGGGCTGGTTACGAGCAGTACTTC. Translating it yields CASSQENRAGYEQYF.

This clonotype turned up a few times. The V and J genes are TRBV7-9 and TRBJ1-1; 12 bases agree with TRBD1. The CDR3 contains 16 residues. V lost 5 bases to trimming and J lost 5 bases; unmatched junction nucleotides: 9. Per germline, CDR1 SEHNR and CDR2 FQNEAQ (reference sequence). CDR3: CASSGRGQGASTEAFF. The CDR3 DNA sequence: TGTGCCAGCAGCGGCCGGGGACAGGGGGCGAGTACTGAAGCTTTCTTT.

In this sample, this clonotype turned up many times. The chain joins TRBV5-5 to TRBJ1-2; D is uncertain. V lost 4 bases to trimming and J lost 0 bases, with 4 bases between them. Germline-derived CDR1 and CDR2 are SGHKS and YYEKEE (reference sequence). The CDR3 has 12 residues. The chain's CDR3 is CASSGSNYGYTF. The DNA for the CDR3 is TGTGCCAGCAGCGGCTCTAACTATGGCTACACCTTC.

This clonotype was counted at least ten times. The chain is built from TRBV11-2 and TRBJ2-5, with D perhaps TRBD1 (5 bases). The CDR3 covers 14 residues. The germline V and J ends were trimmed by 5 bases and 5 bases, with 15 bases remaining between them. CDR1 and CDR2 from the germline V gene are SGHAT and FQNNGV. The CDR3 DNA sequence: TGTGCCAGCAGCCCACAGGAGTATGCGGAGACCCAGTACTTC. Translation: CASSPQEYAETQYF.

This clonotype was seen more than once but under ten times. The chain combines TRBV5-1 with TRBJ2-1; a weak D match, TRBD1 (6 bases). V was pared by 3 bases and J by 5 bases, with 9 bases between. The CDR3 is made up of 13 amino acids. Germline CDR1 reads SGHRS; CDR2 reads YFSETQ. DNA for the CDR3: TGCGCCAGCAGCTCTGGACAGAACAATGAGCAGTTCTTC. Its protein product is CASSSGQNNEQFF.

This clonotype was seen more than once but under ten times. This sequence joins TRBV3-1 and TRBJ1-2, with D possibly matching TRBD1 (5 bases). Germline V gene sequence: CDR1 LGHDT, CDR2 YNNKEL (reference sequence). The CDR3 has 13 amino acids. V was shortened by 3 bases and J by 8 bases, with 13 bases between the two germline ends. CDR3 sequence (DNA): TGTGCCAGCAGCCAGCCACCTGGGACCGGCTACACCTTC. Its translation: CASSQPPGTGYTF.